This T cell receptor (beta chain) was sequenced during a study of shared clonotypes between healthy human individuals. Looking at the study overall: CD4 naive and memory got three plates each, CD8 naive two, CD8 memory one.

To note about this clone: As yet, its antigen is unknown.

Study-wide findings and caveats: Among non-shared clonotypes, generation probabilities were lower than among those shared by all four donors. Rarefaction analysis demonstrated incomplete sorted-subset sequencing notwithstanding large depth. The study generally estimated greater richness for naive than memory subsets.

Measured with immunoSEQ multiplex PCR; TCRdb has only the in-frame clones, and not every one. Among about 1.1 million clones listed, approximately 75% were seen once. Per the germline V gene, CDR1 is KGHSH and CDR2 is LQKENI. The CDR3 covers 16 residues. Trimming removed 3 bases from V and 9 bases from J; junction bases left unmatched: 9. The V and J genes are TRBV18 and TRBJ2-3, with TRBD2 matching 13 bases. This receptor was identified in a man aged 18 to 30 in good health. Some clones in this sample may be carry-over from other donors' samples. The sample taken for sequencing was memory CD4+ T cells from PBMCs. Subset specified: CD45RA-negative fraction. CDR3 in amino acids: CASSPRTSGSPTTQYF. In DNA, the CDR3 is TGTGCCAGCTCACCTCGGACTAGCGGGAGCCCTACGACGCAGTATTTT.